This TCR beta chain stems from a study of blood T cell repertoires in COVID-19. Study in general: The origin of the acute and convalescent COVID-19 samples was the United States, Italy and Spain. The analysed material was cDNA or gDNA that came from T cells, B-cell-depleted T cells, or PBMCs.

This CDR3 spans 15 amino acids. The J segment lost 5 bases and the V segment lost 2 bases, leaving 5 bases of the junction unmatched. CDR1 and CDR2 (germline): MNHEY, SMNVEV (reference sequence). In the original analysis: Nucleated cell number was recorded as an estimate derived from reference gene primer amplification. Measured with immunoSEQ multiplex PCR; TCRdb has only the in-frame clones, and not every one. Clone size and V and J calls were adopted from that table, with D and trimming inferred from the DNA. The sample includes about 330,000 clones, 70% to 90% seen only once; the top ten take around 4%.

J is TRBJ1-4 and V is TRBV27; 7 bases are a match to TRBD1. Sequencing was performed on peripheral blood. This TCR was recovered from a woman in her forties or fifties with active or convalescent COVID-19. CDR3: CASSLKGAGNEKLFF. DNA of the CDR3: TGTGCCAGCAGTTTAAAGGGGGCGGGAAATGAAAAACTGTTTTTT.